This TCR beta chain was identified in a study of cytomegalovirus exposure and HLA in healthy donors (dated by TCRdb to 2017 to 2019). Regarding the study in general: A later analysis indicated that the roughly 120 validation repertoires were generated on the platform also employed for the roughly 730 repertoires of the first cohort. The aim of the study was to test whether cataloging public T cell receptors could identify signatures of past pathogen exposure. A separate validation cohort of about 110 different subjects was used in addition to the roughly 700-subject first cohort. To predict cytomegalovirus infection status, the study brought together high-throughput TCR immunosequencing, statistical association of individual TCRs with disease status, and machine learning.

CDR1 and CDR2, per the germline V gene, are SQVTM and ANQGSEA. Relative to germline, V is 3 bases shorter and J is 9 bases shorter, with 18 bases between their ends. Including the terminal cysteine and phenylalanine, the CDR3 comprises 14 residues. Only CDR3 DNA remains: 42 bases, in frame from the first base. What the authors observed across the whole study: All 120 or so repertoires were used to score co-occurrence in the validation cohort in a later analysis, because that analysis had no HLA typing for the cohort. Most TCR sequences were observed very rarely across donors, whereas some public TCRs were present in many individuals. In vitro tests confirmed that a few of the cytomegalovirus-associated TCR beta chains recognize cytomegalovirus antigens. The authors suggested that the approach could potentially be generalized to other disease states and immunological phenotypes. The classifier was reported to diagnose cytomegalovirus status with high specificity and sensitivity in both the original cohort and the validation cohort. In a later analysis, TCRs clustered in the first cohort were found to also tend to co-occur in the 130 or so validation repertoires, with approximately 93% of cluster scores above 0. The study gave a list of roughly 150 TCR beta chains associated with cytomegalovirus.

The donors were included in the validation cohort of some 120 subjects, a group kept apart from the approximately 650-subject first cohort. With regard to this clone: Which antigen it targets is not known. There are no base qualities to consult, and no much larger clone falls within one base.

The library was produced with the immunoSEQ multiplex PCR assay. The original pipeline was this. A statistical classification framework was developed to diagnose cytomegalovirus status using the catalog of TCR beta chain sequences. TCRdb retrieved this table from immuneACCESS and kept in-frame rearrangements only. Not all clones are present; in checked studies, unresolved V genes account for under half, and no reason is known for the remainder. V, J and clone size reflect that table, while D and trimming were determined from the DNA. Across this sample there are about 250,000 clones, with around nine tenths seen only once. 2.6% of the sample comes from the top ten.

The receptor comes from a man between 18 and 29 years old in good health and CMV-seronegative. The V and J segments used are TRBV29-1 and TRBJ2-1, with TRBD2 perhaps the D gene, on 7 matching bases. The sequencing input was PBMCs. The nucleotides are TGCAGCGTTGATAGGGGGAGGGCCACCGGTGAGCAGTTCTTC. Its amino acids are CSVDRGRATGEQFF.